A selection of T cell receptor beta chains follows, all from one sample in a study of blood T cell repertoires in COVID-19. Some clones are missing from TCRdb's copy, which holds only in-frame ones; the method was immunoSEQ multiplex PCR. The sample carries 400,000 to 550,000 clones, 85% to 90% recorded once. The material sequenced was peripheral blood. These receptors were obtained from a woman aged 25 to 39 with acute or convalescent COVID-19. Both conserved end residues are part of each CDR3. D genes are given only for firm matches. Expanded clones get a size class; other rows say once, few or many, or leave the size out.

cdr3_aa	cdr3_nt	d_call	clone_size	j_call	v_call
CASSLGTGGRQPQHF	TGCGCCAGCAGCTTAGGGACAGGGGGACGTCAGCCCCAGCATTTT	TRBD1	NA	TRBJ1-5	TRBV5-1
CSAQMGQGSTEAFF	TGCAGCGCTCAGATGGGACAGGGGTCCACTGAAGCTTTCTTT	TRBD1	NA	TRBJ1-1	TRBV29-1
CASSPPPGGANQPQHF	TGTGCCAGCAGCCCCCCTCCGGGGGGGGCTAATCAGCCCCAGCATTTT	NA	NA	TRBJ1-5	TRBV4-2
CSVVWQGAFEQYF	TGCAGCGTTGTTTGGCAGGGGGCTTTCGAGCAGTACTTC	TRBD1	NA	TRBJ2-7	TRBV29-1
CSASGGVGQETQYF	TGCAGTGCTAGTGGGGGGGTCGGCCAAGAGACCCAGTACTTC	TRBD2	NA	TRBJ2-5	TRBV20-1
CASSDRVGAEKLFF	TGTGCCAGCAGCGACAGGGTTGGGGCTGAAAAACTGTTTTTT	TRBD1	NA	TRBJ1-4	TRBV6-2/TRBV6-3
CASSFITGGPYEQYF	TGTGCCAGCAGCTTCATTACAGGGGGCCCCTACGAGCAGTACTTC	TRBD1	NA	TRBJ2-7	TRBV7-7
CASSERQGETNYGYTF	TGTGCCAGCAGTGAACGTCAGGGGGAGACTAACTATGGCTACACCTTC	TRBD1	NA	TRBJ1-2	TRBV6-1
CASSLTSGYEQYF	TGTGCCAGCAGCTTGACCTCGGGCTACGAGCAGTACTTC	NA	NA	TRBJ2-7	TRBV7-8
CASSRQGRVYGYTF	TGTGCCAGCAGCCGACAGGGGCGAGTCTATGGCTACACCTTC	TRBD1	NA	TRBJ1-2	TRBV28
CASSGLAGGLLETQYF	TGTGCCAGCAGCGGACTAGCGGGGGGGCTTTTAGAGACCCAGTACTTC	TRBD2	once	TRBJ2-5	TRBV7-9
CASSSLAGDTQYF	TGTGCCAGCAGTTCCTTAGCTGGAGATACGCAGTATTTT	NA	NA	TRBJ2-3	TRBV7-3
CASSYWTTNTGELFF	TGTGCCAGCAGTTACTGGACAACGAACACCGGGGAGCTGTTTTTT	NA	NA	TRBJ2-2	TRBV6-5
CASSTGTKNTEAFF	TGCGCCAGCAGCACAGGGACGAAGAACACTGAAGCTTTCTTT	NA	few	TRBJ1-1	TRBV5-1
CASRTGDGYTF	TGTGCCAGCCGAACAGGGGATGGCTACACCTTC	TRBD1	NA	TRBJ1-2	TRBV19
CARSWGRGGLSEAFF	TGTGCCCGCAGTTGGGGGCGGGGGGGCTTGAGTGAAGCTTTCTTT	NA	NA	TRBJ1-1	TRBV6-2/TRBV6-3
CASSLLTQIEQYF	TGTGCCAGCAGCTTACTGACACAAATCGAGCAGTACTTC	NA	NA	TRBJ2-7	TRBV7-9
CASSYWGEDTGELFF	TGTGCCAGCAGTTACTGGGGGGAAGATACCGGGGAGCTGTTTTTT	NA	NA	TRBJ2-2	TRBV6-5
CASSVDGGNYGYTF	TGTGCCAGCAGCGTAGACGGCGGCAACTATGGCTACACCTTC	NA	NA	TRBJ1-2	TRBV9
CSVEPGFNTEAFF	TGCAGCGTTGAGCCGGGGTTTAACACTGAAGCTTTCTTT	NA	NA	TRBJ1-1	TRBV29-1
CASSSSSGGADGELFF	TGTGCCAGCAGCTCCTCTAGCGGGGGGGCTGACGGGGAGCTGTTTTTT	TRBD2	NA	TRBJ2-2	TRBV7-7
CASSLIEGAGYTF	TGTGCCAGCAGCTTAATAGAAGGGGCTGGCTACACCTTC	NA	NA	TRBJ1-2	TRBV7-3
CASSISSAGYGYTF	TGTGCCAGTAGTATAAGTTCGGCAGGCTATGGCTACACCTTC	NA	once	TRBJ1-2	TRBV19
CAWSASGGNQETQYF	TGTGCCTGGAGTGCTAGCGGGGGGAACCAAGAGACCCAGTACTTC	TRBD2	NA	TRBJ2-5	TRBV30
CASSSRSTGSGGYTF	TGCGCCAGCAGCTCCCGGTCGACTGGATCGGGGGGCTACACCTTC	NA	once	TRBJ1-2	TRBV5-1
CASSLGLADSTDTQYF	TGTGCCAGTAGTCTAGGACTAGCGGATAGCACAGATACGCAGTATTTT	TRBD2	NA	TRBJ2-3	TRBV19
CSGQSTDTQYF	TGCAGCGGACAGAGCACAGATACGCAGTATTTT	NA	NA	TRBJ2-3	TRBV20-1
CASSPSPGEGYTF	TGTGCCAGCTCACCAAGCCCAGGGGAGGGCTACACCTTC	NA	NA	TRBJ1-2	TRBV18
CASSRSQGDYGYTF	TGTGCCAGCTCGCGATCACAGGGGGACTATGGCTACACCTTC	TRBD1	NA	TRBJ1-2	TRBV9
CASSLFGGAGNEQFF	TGTGCCAGCAGCTTATTCGGGGGGGCCGGCAATGAGCAGTTCTTC	TRBD2	many	TRBJ2-1	TRBV11-2
CASSDGGAYEQFF	TGCGCCAGCAGCGACGGGGGGGCTTATGAGCAGTTCTTC	TRBD2	few	TRBJ2-1	TRBV5-1
CASSHGTGVAFF	TGTGCCAGCTCACACGGGACAGGGGTTGCTTTCTTT	TRBD1	NA	TRBJ1-1	TRBV18
CATRRDRYPLPGNTIYF	TGTGCCACCAGAAGGGACAGGTACCCCCTCCCTGGAAACACCATATATTTT	TRBD1	NA	TRBJ1-3	TRBV15
CASSQDNSGGLHNEQFF	TGTGCCAGCAGCCAAGATAATAGCGGGGGGCTTCACAATGAGCAGTTCTTC	TRBD2	NA	TRBJ2-1	TRBV4-2
CASSIGTGGFNTEAFF	TGTGCCAGTAGTATAGGGACAGGGGGCTTTAACACTGAAGCTTTCTTT	TRBD1	NA	TRBJ1-1	TRBV19
CASSLGFWEVFYEQYF	TGTGCCAGCAGCTTGGGTTTCTGGGAGGTGTTCTACGAGCAGTACTTC	NA	NA	TRBJ2-7	TRBV5-6
CASSIGKGGQAPFF	TGTGCCAGTAGTATAGGGAAGGGGGGGCAAGCCCCTTTCTTT	NA	NA	TRBJ1-1	TRBV19
CASSETVYNEQFF	TGTGCCAGCAGTGAAACAGTTTACAATGAGCAGTTCTTC	NA	NA	TRBJ2-1	TRBV2
CASSQATGISYEQYF	TGCGCCAGCAGCCAAGCTACGGGAATCTCCTACGAGCAGTACTTC	NA	NA	TRBJ2-7	TRBV4-1
CASSLGQTVETQYF	TGCGCCAGCAGCTTAGGACAGACTGTGGAGACCCAGTACTTC	NA	once	TRBJ2-5	TRBV5-1
CASSFGRGRRTEAFF	TGCGCCAGCAGCTTCGGCCGGGGTAGGAGGACTGAAGCTTTCTTT	NA	NA	TRBJ1-1	TRBV5-1